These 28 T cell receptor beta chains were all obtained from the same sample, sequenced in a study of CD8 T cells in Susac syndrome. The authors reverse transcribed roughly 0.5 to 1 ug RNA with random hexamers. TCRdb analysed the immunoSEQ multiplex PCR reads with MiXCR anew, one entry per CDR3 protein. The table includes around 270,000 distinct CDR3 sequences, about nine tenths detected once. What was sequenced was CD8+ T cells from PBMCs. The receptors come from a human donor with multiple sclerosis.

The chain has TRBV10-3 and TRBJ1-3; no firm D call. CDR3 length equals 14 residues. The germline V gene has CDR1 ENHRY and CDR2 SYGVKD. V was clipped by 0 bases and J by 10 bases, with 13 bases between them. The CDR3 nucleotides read TGTGCCATCAGTGAGTCGCAAGACACTCGGACCATATATTTT. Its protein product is CAISESQDTRTIYF.

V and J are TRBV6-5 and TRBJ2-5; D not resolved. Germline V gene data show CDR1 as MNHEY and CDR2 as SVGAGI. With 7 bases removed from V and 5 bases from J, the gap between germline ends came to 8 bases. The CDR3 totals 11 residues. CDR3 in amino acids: CASNYGETQYF. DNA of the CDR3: TGTGCCAGCAACTACGGGGAGACCCAGTACTTC.

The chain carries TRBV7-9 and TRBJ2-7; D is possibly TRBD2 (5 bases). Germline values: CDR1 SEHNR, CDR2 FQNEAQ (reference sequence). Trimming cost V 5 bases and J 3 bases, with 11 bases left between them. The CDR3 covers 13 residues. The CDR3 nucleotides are TGTGCCAGCAGCCGAACGGGAATCTACGAGCAGTACTTC. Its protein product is CASSRTGIYEQYF.

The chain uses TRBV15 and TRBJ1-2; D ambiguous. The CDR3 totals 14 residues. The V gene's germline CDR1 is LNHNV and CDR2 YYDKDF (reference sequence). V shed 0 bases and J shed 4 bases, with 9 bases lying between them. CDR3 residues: CATSRDMGGYGYTF. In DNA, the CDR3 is TGTGCCACCAGCAGAGATATGGGCGGCTATGGCTACACCTTC.

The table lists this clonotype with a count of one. The CDR3 protein is CASSWQLNTEAFF. The CDR3 DNA follows: TGTGCCAGCAGTTGGCAGCTGAACACTGAAGCTTTCTTT. This chain uses TRBV6-5 with TRBJ1-1; D unresolved. CDR3 length: 13 amino acids. Germline CDR1 reads MNHEY; CDR2 reads SVGAGI. The V end lost 4 bases, the J end lost 0 bases, and 6 bases lay between the germline ends.

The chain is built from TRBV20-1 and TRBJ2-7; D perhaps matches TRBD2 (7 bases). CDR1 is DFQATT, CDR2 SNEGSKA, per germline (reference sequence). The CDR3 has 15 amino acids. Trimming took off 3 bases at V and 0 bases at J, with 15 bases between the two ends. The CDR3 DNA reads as TGCAGTGCTAGGGGGCGGGGGCAGGCCTCCTACGAGCAGTACTTC. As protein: CSARGRGQASYEQYF.

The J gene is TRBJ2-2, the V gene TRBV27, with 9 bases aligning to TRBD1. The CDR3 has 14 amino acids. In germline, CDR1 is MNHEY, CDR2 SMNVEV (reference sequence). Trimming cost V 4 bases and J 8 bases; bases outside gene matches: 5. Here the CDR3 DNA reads TGTGCCAGCAGTTCTACAGGGGGCAGGGGGGAGCTGTTTTTT. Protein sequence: CASSSTGGRGELFF.

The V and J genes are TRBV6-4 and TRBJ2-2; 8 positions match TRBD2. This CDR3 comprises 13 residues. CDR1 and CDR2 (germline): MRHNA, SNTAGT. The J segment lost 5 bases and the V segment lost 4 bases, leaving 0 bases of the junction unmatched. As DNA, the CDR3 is TGTGCCAGCAGTGCTAGCGGGACCGGGGAGCTGTTTTTT. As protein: CASSASGTGELFF.

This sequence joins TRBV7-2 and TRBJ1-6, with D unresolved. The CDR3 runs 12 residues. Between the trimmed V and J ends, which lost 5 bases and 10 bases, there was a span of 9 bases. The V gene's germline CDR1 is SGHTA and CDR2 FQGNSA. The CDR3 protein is CASSHRSSPLHF. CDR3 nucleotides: TGTGCCAGCAGCCACCGGTCCTCACCCCTCCACTTT.

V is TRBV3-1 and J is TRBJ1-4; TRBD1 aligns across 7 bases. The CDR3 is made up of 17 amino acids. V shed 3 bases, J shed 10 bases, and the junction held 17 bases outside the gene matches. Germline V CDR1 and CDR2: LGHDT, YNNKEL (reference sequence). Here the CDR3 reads CASSQTGPLPHVRKLFF. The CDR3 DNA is TGTGCCAGCAGCCAGACAGGGCCTTTACCTCATGTGAGAAAACTGTTTTTT.

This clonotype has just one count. The CDR3 DNA is TGTGCCAGTAGCGGGATTACCTACGAGCAGTACTTC. Its protein product is CASSGITYEQYF. V and J are TRBV7-9 and TRBJ2-7, with TRBD2 matching 8 bases. Germline CDR1 is SEHNR and CDR2 is FQNEAQ (reference sequence). The CDR3 sequence is 12 residues long. V shed 9 bases, J shed 2 bases, and the junction held 3 bases outside the gene matches.

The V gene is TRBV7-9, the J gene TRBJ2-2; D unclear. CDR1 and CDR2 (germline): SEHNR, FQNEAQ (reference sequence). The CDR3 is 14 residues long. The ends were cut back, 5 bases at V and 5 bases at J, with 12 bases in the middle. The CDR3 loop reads CASSARIGTGELFF. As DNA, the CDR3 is TGTGCCAGCAGCGCGCGGATTGGTACCGGGGAGCTGTTTTTT. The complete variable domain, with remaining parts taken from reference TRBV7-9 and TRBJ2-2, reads DTGVSQNPRHKITKRGQNVTFRCDPISEHNRLYWYRQTLGQGPEFLTYFQNEAQLEKSRLLSDRFSAERPKGSFSTLEIQRTEQGDSAMYLCASSARIGTGELFFGEGSRLTVL.

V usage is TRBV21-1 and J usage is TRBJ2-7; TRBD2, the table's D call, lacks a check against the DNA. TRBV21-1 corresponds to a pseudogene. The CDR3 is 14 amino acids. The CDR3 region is CASSKGTSEYEQYF. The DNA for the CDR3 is TGTGCCAGCAGCAAAGGGACTAGTGAATACGAGCAGTACTTC.

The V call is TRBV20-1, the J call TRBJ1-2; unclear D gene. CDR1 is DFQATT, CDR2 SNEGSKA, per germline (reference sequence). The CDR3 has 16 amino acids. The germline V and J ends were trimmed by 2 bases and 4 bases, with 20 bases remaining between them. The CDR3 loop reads CSARFLGASLVYGYTF. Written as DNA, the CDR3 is TGCAGTGCTAGATTTCTCGGCGCCAGCCTCGTCTATGGCTACACCTTC.

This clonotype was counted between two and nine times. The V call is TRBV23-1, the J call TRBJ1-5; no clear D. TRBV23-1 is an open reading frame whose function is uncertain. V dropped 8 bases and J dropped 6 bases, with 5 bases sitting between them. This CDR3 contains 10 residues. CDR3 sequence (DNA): TGCGCCAGCTCCGGTCAGCCCCAGCATTTT. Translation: CASSGQPQHF.

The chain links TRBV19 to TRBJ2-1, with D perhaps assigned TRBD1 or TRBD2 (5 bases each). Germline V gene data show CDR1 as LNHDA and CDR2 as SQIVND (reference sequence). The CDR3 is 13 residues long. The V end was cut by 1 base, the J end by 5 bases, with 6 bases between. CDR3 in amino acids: CASSIGGDNEQFF. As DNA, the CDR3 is TGTGCCAGTAGTATAGGAGGGGACAATGAGCAGTTCTTC.

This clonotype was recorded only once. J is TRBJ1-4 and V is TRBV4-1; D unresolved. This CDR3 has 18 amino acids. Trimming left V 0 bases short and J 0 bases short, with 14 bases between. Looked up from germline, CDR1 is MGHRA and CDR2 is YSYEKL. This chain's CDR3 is CASSQDYRGEATNEKLFF. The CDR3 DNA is TGCGCCAGCAGCCAAGATTATCGGGGAGAAGCAACTAATGAAAAACTGTTTTTT.

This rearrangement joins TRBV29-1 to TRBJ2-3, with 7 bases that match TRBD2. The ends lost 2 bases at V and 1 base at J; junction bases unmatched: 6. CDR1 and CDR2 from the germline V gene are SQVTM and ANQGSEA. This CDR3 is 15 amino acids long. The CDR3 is CSVEIDGRRTDTQYF. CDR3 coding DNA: TGCAGCGTTGAAATCGACGGGAGGCGCACAGATACGCAGTATTTT.

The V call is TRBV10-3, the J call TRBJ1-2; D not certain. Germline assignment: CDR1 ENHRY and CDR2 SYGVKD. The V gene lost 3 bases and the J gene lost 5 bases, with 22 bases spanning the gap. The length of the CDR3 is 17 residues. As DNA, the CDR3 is TGTGCCATCAGTGATTGGGGAGTGGCAGGATTACGTTATGGCTACACCTTC. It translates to CAISDWGVAGLRYGYTF.

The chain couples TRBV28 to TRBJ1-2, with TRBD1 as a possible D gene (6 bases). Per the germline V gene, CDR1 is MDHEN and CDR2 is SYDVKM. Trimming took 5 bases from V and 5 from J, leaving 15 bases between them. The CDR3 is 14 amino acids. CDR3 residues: CASSLYRARYGYTF. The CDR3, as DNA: TGTGCCAGCAGTCTCTACAGGGCGCGATATGGCTACACCTTC.

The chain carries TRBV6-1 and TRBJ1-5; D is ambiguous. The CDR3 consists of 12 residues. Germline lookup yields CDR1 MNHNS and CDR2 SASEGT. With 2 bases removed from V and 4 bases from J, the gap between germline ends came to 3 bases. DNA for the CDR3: TGTGCCAGCAGTGAAAGTAATCAGCCCCAGCATTTT. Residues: CASSESNQPQHF.

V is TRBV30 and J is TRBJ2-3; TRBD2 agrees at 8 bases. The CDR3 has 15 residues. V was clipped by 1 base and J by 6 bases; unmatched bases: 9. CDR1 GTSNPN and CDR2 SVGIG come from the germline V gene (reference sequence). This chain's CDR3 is CAWSAGSGDSDTQYF. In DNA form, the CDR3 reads TGTGCCTGGAGTGCGGGTAGCGGGGATTCGGATACGCAGTATTTT.

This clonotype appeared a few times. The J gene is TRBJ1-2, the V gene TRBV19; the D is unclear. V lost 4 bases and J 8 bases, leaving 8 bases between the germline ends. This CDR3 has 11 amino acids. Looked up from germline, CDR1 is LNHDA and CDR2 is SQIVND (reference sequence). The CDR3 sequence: CASSTPRGYTF. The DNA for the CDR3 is TGTGCCAGTAGTACTCCTAGAGGCTACACCTTC.

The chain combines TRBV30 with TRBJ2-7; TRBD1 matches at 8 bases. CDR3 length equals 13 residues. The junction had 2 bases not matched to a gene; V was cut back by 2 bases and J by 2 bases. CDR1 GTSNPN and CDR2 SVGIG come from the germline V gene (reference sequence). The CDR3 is CAWSLDRAYEQYF. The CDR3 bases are TGTGCCTGGAGTCTGGACAGGGCCTACGAGCAGTACTTC. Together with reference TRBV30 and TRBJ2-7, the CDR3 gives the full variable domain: SQTIHQWPATLVQPVGSPLSLECTVEGTSNPNLYWYRQAAGRGLQLLFYSVGIGQISSEVPQNLSASRPQDRQFILSSKKLLLSDSGFYLCAWSLDRAYEQYFGPGTRLTVT.

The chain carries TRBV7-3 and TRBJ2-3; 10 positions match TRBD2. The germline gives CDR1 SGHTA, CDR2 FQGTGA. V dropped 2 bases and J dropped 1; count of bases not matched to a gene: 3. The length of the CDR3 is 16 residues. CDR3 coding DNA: TGTGCCAGCAGCTTACTCGGACTAGCGGGCACAGATACGCAGTATTTT. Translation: CASSLLGLAGTDTQYF.

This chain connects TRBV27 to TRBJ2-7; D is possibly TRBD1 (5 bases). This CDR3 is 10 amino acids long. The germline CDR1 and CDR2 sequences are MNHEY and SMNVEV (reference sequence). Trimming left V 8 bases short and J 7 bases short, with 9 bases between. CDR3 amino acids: CASGYREQYF. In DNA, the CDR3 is TGTGCCAGCGGATACAGGGAGCAGTACTTC.

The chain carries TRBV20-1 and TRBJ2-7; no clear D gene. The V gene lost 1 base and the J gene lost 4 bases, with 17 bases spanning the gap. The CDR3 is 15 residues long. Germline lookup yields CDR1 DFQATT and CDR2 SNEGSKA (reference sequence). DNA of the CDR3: TGCAGTGCTAGAGTTCTGGAAGAGCAACCGTACGAGCAGTACTTC. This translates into CSARVLEEQPYEQYF.

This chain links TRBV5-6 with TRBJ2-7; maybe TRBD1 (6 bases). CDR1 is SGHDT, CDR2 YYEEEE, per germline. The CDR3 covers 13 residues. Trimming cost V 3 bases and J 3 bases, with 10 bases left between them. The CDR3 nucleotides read TGTGCCAGCAGCTCCGAGACAGGCTACGAGCAGTACTTC. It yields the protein CASSSETGYEQYF. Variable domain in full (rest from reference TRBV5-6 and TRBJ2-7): DAGVTQSPTHLIKTRGQQVTLRCSPKSGHDTVSWYQQALGQGPQFIFQYYEEEERQRGNFPDRFSGHQFPNYSSELNVNALLLGDSALYLCASSSETGYEQYFGPGTRLTVT.